The 30 T cell receptor beta chains in this list originate from one sample, sequenced in a study of blood T cell repertoires in COVID-19. The protocol was immunoSEQ multiplex PCR, while the TCRdb copy is restricted to in-frame clones and leaves out a portion. There are approximately 25,000 clones in the sample; roughly 90% occur only once, and roughly a sixth lies in the top ten. Material: peripheral blood. The source of these receptors is a human donor with acute or convalescent COVID-19. The donor label of this sample is uncertain.

The chain recombines TRBV7-2 with TRBJ1-5, with a possible D match to TRBD1 (5 bases). The ends were cut back, 3 bases at V and 4 bases at J, with 10 bases in the middle. CDR1 and CDR2 from the germline V gene are SGHTA and FQGNSA. CDR3 length equals 14 residues. The CDR3 is CASSLGRVNQPQHF. The CDR3 DNA reads TGTGCCAGCAGCTTGGGCAGGGTTAATCAGCCCCAGCATTTT.

The chain combines TRBV29-1 with TRBJ2-1, with D maybe TRBD2 (7 bases). CDR3 length: 15 residues. Germline V gene sequence: CDR1 SQVTM, CDR2 ANQGSEA. Deletions cut 8 bases from V and 6 bases from J, with 23 bases between. The CDR3 DNA is TGCAGCTCCCGGCGGGGGCTAGCGGAGGGCAATGAGCAGTTCTTC. Translating it yields CSSRRGLAEGNEQFF.

This clone has only a few counts. This chain uses TRBV24-1 with TRBJ2-5; 9 bases match TRBD1. Per the germline V gene, CDR1 is KGHDR and CDR2 is SFDVKD. With V trimmed by 4 bases and J by 5 bases, 4 bases remained unmatched. This CDR3 is 14 amino acids long. The chain's CDR3 is CATSDHRGPETQYF. Here the CDR3 DNA reads TGTGCCACCAGTGACCACAGGGGGCCGGAGACCCAGTACTTC.

The genes are TRBV19 and TRBJ2-5; TRBD2 matches at 9 bases. The trim removed 5 bases at V and 4 bases at J, leaving 2 bases unmatched. Germline assignment: CDR1 LNHDA and CDR2 SQIVND (reference sequence). This CDR3 has 13 amino acids. In DNA, the CDR3 is TGTGCCAGTAGTTCTAGCGGGGTAGAGACCCAGTACTTC. Protein product: CASSSSGVETQYF.

The chain combines TRBV5-1 with TRBJ2-5, with 14 bases aligning to TRBD2. This CDR3 has 17 residues. Looked up from germline, CDR1 is SGHRS and CDR2 is YFSETQ. After removal of 4 bases from V and 5 bases from J, the junction contained 10 bases not matched to a gene. The CDR3 DNA is TGCGCCAGCAGCCCTCAAGGGACTAGCGGGGGAAAGGAGACCCAGTACTTC. Amino acid sequence: CASSPQGTSGGKETQYF.

The chain is built from TRBV3-1 (or the pseudogene TRBV3-2) and TRBJ1-3; D is unresolved. The CDR3 contains 16 residues. Between the trimmed V and J ends, which lost 3 bases and 2 bases, there was a span of 14 bases. The V gene's germline CDR1 is LGHDT and CDR2 YNNKEL (reference sequence). The CDR3 bases are TGTGCCAGCAGCCACCCTTATTGGGAGACTGGAAACACCATATATTTT. It codes for CASSHPYWETGNTIYF.

This rearrangement joins TRBV2 to TRBJ2-3, with 16 positions matching TRBD2. CDR3 length: 17 residues. Unmatched junction bases numbered 3, after V lost 6 bases and J lost 0 bases. Per the germline V gene, CDR1 is SNHLY and CDR2 is FYNNEI. The CDR3 bases are TGTGCCAGCAGGGGACTAGCGGGGGGGATTAGCACAGATACGCAGTATTTT. As protein: CASRGLAGGISTDTQYF.

The V call is TRBV11-1, the J call TRBJ2-7; a weak D match, TRBD2 (6 bases). Germline CDR1 SGHAT, CDR2 FQDESV (reference sequence). CDR3 length: 16 residues. Trimming removed 1 base from V and 2 bases from J, with 15 bases in between. Here the CDR3 reads CASSLDPGLSAYEQYF. The CDR3 nucleotides are TGTGCCAGCAGCTTAGATCCGGGACTTTCCGCCTACGAGCAGTACTTC.

The rearrangement joins TRBV18 to TRBJ1-3; maybe TRBD1 (6 bases). Germline V CDR1 and CDR2: KGHSH, LQKENI. The CDR3 spans 16 residues. V was trimmed by 3 bases and J by 6 bases, leaving 18 bases between them. CDR3 amino acids: CASSPNTGKGENTIYF. DNA of the CDR3: TGTGCCAGCTCACCGAATACAGGGAAAGGAGAAAACACCATATATTTT. The entire variable domain, with the rest obtained from reference TRBV18 and TRBJ1-3, is as follows: NAGVMQNPRHLVRRRGQEARLRCSPMKGHSHVYWYRQLPEEGLKFMVYLQKENIIDESGMPKERFSAEFPKEGPSILRIQQVVRGDSAAYFCASSPNTGKGENTIYFGEGSWLTVV.

This clone was observed a handful of times. The chain has TRBV3-1 (or the pseudogene TRBV3-2) and TRBJ2-4; 10 bases are shared with TRBD1. Germline assignment: CDR1 LGHDT and CDR2 YNNKEL (reference sequence). CDR3 length: 16 residues. V shed 4 bases, J shed 1 base, and the junction held 4 bases outside the gene matches. This chain's CDR3 is CASSPMDRGAKNIQYF. The CDR3 DNA follows: TGTGCCAGCAGCCCTATGGACAGGGGGGCCAAAAACATTCAGTACTTC.

The chain is built from TRBV7-9 and TRBJ2-7; D is unclear. The CDR3 contains 11 residues. V dropped 8 bases and J dropped 0 bases, with 5 bases sitting between them. Germline lookup yields CDR1 SEHNR and CDR2 FQNEAQ (reference sequence). This CDR3 is CASASSYEQYF. The CDR3 nucleotides are TGTGCCAGCGCTAGCTCCTACGAGCAGTACTTC.

The count of this clone is one. This chain links TRBV5-4 with TRBJ1-2; TRBD1 aligns across 10 bases. The CDR3 runs to 14 residues. Losses at the gene ends were 0 bases for V and 13 bases for J; bases not matched to a gene: 9. Germline V CDR1 and CDR2: SGHNT, YYREEE (reference sequence). CDR3 bases: TGTGCCAGCAGCTTGGAGGGACAGGGGATGACATCCACCTTC. Its translation: CASSLEGQGMTSTF.

The chain recombines TRBV29-1 with TRBJ2-3, with 8 bases matching TRBD1. V shed 6 bases, J shed 1 base, and the junction held 3 bases outside the gene matches. This CDR3 is built from 13 residues. In germline, CDR1 is SQVTM, CDR2 ANQGSEA. The DNA for the CDR3 is TGCAGCGTCGGACAGGGCGGCACAGATACGCAGTATTTT. It translates to CSVGQGGTDTQYF.

This clone was found once. The gene calls are TRBV15 and TRBJ2-6; 10 nucleotides align to TRBD1. The junction had 4 bases not matched to a gene; V was cut back by 2 bases and J by 0 bases. The CDR3 runs 18 residues. The germline V gene encodes CDR1 LNHNV and CDR2 YYDKDF (reference sequence). CDR3 residues: CATSRSRDRGSGANVLTF. The CDR3 DNA follows: TGTGCCACCAGCAGATCCCGGGACAGGGGCTCTGGGGCCAACGTCCTGACTTTC.

The chain carries TRBV19 and TRBJ1-6; 7 nucleotides agree with TRBD1. CDR3 length equals 15 residues. Per the germline V gene, CDR1 is LNHDA and CDR2 is SQIVND (reference sequence). The V gene end was trimmed by 1 base and the J gene end by 7 bases; junction bases not matched to a gene: 4. In DNA form, the CDR3 reads TGTGCCAGTAGTATAGGCCGGGACAGAAATTCACCCCTCCACTTT. It translates to CASSIGRDRNSPLHF.

The gene calls are TRBV12-5 and TRBJ2-7, with D tentatively TRBD1 (5 bases). The V gene lost 0 bases and the J gene lost 7 bases, with 10 bases spanning the gap. The CDR3 has 13 residues. Germline V lookup: CDR1 LGHNT, CDR2 FRNRAP. In nucleotides, the CDR3 is TGTGCTAGTGGTTTGGTAGGGGCCGGAGAGCAGTACTTC. It translates to CASGLVGAGEQYF.

This clone has only one observation. This chain joins TRBV11-2 and TRBJ2-2, with a weak D call TRBD2 (6 bases). Trimming left V 1 base short and J 4 bases short, with 7 bases between. The CDR3 is 14 residues long. Germline CDR1 reads SGHAT; CDR2 reads FQNNGV. CDR3: CASSLVGGTGELFF. As DNA, the CDR3 is TGTGCCAGCAGCTTAGTGGGAGGCACCGGGGAGCTGTTTTTT.

The table lists this clone with a few counts. The chain has TRBV9 and TRBJ2-5, with TRBD2 matching over 8 bases. V trimming: 0 bases; J trimming: 5 bases; junction bases outside the gene matches: 6. This CDR3 is 15 amino acids long. Germline V gene sequence: CDR1 SGDLS, CDR2 YYNGEE. The CDR3 loop reads CASSVVGLEGETQYF. CDR3 bases: TGTGCCAGCAGCGTAGTGGGACTAGAGGGCGAGACCCAGTACTTC.

This clone was found once. The V gene is TRBV29-1, the J gene TRBJ2-1; 10 positions match TRBD1. Germline-derived CDR1 and CDR2 are SQVTM and ANQGSEA. CDR3 length: 14 amino acids. The J segment lost 4 bases and the V segment lost 1 base, leaving 1 base of the junction unmatched. The CDR3 here is CSVEGGQGYNEQFF. CDR3 sequence (DNA): TGCAGCGTTGAAGGGGGACAGGGGTACAATGAGCAGTTCTTC.

The sample holds a few counts of this clone. The chain combines TRBV7-3 with TRBJ2-5; 10 bases fit TRBD1. Trimming cost V 4 bases and J 4 bases; bases outside gene matches: 6. Germline V lookup: CDR1 SGHTA, CDR2 FQGTGA. The CDR3 is made up of 15 amino acids. CDR3 in amino acids: CASSSNGQGGETQYF. The CDR3 DNA follows: TGTGCCAGCAGCTCAAACGGACAGGGGGGAGAGACCCAGTACTTC.

The chain carries TRBV7-6 and TRBJ1-5; a weak D match, TRBD1 (6 bases). V dropped 5 bases and J dropped 2 bases, with 16 bases sitting between them. Germline lookup yields CDR1 SGHVS and CDR2 FNYEAQ. This CDR3 has 16 amino acids. CDR3 protein: CASSIDGGQGNQPQHF. Written as DNA, the CDR3 is TGTGCCAGCAGCATTGATGGGGGCCAGGGCAATCAGCCCCAGCATTTT.

The J gene is TRBJ2-7, the V gene TRBV5-1, with 10 bases identical to TRBD2. CDR3 length: 15 amino acids. Germline values: CDR1 SGHRS, CDR2 YFSETQ. With V trimmed by 4 bases and J by 0 bases, 4 bases remained unmatched. The CDR3 loop is CASSISGGNSYEQYF. CDR3 coding DNA: TGCGCCAGCAGCATTAGCGGGGGGAACTCCTACGAGCAGTACTTC.

The chain employs TRBV6-5 and TRBJ2-3; 7 positions match TRBD1. Germline V CDR1 and CDR2: MNHEY, SVGAGI. V lost 8 bases and J lost 1; bases outside the gene matches: 0. The CDR3 has 12 amino acids. The CDR3 spells CASGQGTDTQYF. The DNA of the CDR3 is TGTGCCAGCGGACAGGGCACAGATACGCAGTATTTT.

V gene TRBV3-1 (or the pseudogene TRBV3-2) combines with J gene TRBJ1-6; D is ambiguous. This CDR3 spans 13 amino acids. V lost 1 base, J lost 8 bases, and 6 bases lay in between. CDR1 is LGHDT and CDR2 is YNNKEL in the germline V gene (reference sequence). The CDR3 DNA follows: TGTGCCAGCAGCCAAGCCGGGGATTCACCCCTCCACTTT. Residues: CASSQAGDSPLHF.

The V call is TRBV6-2 or TRBV6-3, the J call TRBJ2-5; 12 nucleotides agree with TRBD1. CDR1 MNHEY and CDR2 SVGEGT come from the germline V gene. V was clipped by 5 bases and J by 0 bases; unmatched bases: 10. CDR3 length equals 18 residues. The CDR3 DNA reads as TGTGCCAGCAGTATCCTGGGACAGGGGGCCCTTTACCAAGAGACCCAGTACTTC. Translated: CASSILGQGALYQETQYF.

The rearrangement links TRBV27 to TRBJ2-2, with 7 bases lining up with TRBD1. J gave up 4 bases and V 5 bases, and 4 bases lay outside the gene matches. Germline assignment: CDR1 MNHEY and CDR2 SMNVEV (reference sequence). This CDR3 spans 14 amino acids. CDR3 nucleotide sequence: TGTGCCAGCAGTGACAGGGCATTCACCGGGGAGCTGTTTTTT. It translates to CASSDRAFTGELFF.

This chain uses TRBV10-3 with TRBJ1-2, with 8 positions matching TRBD1. Trimming at V came to 2 bases and at J to 6 bases, leaving 5 bases not matched to a gene. The germline V gene encodes CDR1 ENHRY and CDR2 SYGVKD. This CDR3 has 14 residues. This CDR3 reads CAISEDRGLHGYTF. CDR3 in DNA: TGTGCCATCAGTGAGGACAGGGGTCTCCATGGCTACACCTTC.

The V call is TRBV6-2 or TRBV6-3, the J call TRBJ2-7; TRBD1 might be the D (6 bases). Trimming took off 6 bases at V and 7 bases at J, with 19 bases between the two ends. This CDR3 contains 14 residues. The germline gives CDR1 MNHEY, CDR2 SVGEGT. The CDR3 nucleotides read TGTGCCAGCAGCCAGGCCCTAGGGGGACGTGAGCAGTACTTC. Translated, it gives CASSQALGGREQYF.

This rearrangement joins TRBV5-8 to TRBJ1-4, with D uncertain. Per the germline V gene, CDR1 is SGHTS and CDR2 is YDEGEE. V lost 4 bases and J lost 4, with 11 bases in between. This CDR3 has 14 amino acids. The chain's CDR3 is CASSRRRVNEKLFF. The CDR3, as DNA: TGTGCCAGCAGCCGCCGGCGGGTTAATGAAAAACTGTTTTTT.

This chain links TRBV7-2 with TRBJ1-5; D might be TRBD1 (5 bases). Germline V gene lookup returns CDR1 SGHTA and CDR2 FQGNSA. This CDR3 has 13 amino acids. V gave up 5 bases and J gave up 3 bases, with 8 bases separating them. The CDR3 coding sequence is TGTGCCAGCAGCCCGACAGTCAATCAGCCCCAGCATTTT. This gives the protein CASSPTVNQPQHF.